This is a list of T cell receptor beta chains from one sample in a study of T cells of healthy individuals. TCRdb itself ran the 5' RACE reads through MiXCR, one entry per CDR3 protein. Of under 70,000 distinct CDR3 sequences in the sample, under 15% were seen once. The receptors originated from a human donor in good health. CDR3s leave out the opening cysteine and the closing phenylalanine or tryptophan.

J gene	V gene	CDR3 protein
TRBJ2-6	TRBV10-3	AITDATGLSGANVLT
TRBJ1-5	TRBV19	ASTQTGGSNQPQH
TRBJ1-2	TRBV20-1	SAAGQGHGYT
TRBJ1-1	TRBV4-3	ASSTRQGHTEAF
TRBJ1-1	TRBV12-3/TRBV12-4	ASSSGDRNTEAF
TRBJ1-5	TRBV5-5	ASSRGGENQPQH
TRBJ2-5	TRBV30	AWSVGGTETQY
TRBJ1-6	TRBV6-5	ASRRGRVNSPLH
TRBJ1-1	TRBV29-1	SAQRTGKGTEAF
TRBJ2-3	TRBV10-3	AISPGLAATDTQY
TRBJ1-4	TRBV29-1	SARTVLGEKLF
TRBJ2-7	TRBV2	ASQQGGAYEQY
TRBJ2-5	TRBV20-1	SAGRQETQY
TRBJ1-1	TRBV5-1	ASSLLGGGKRSTEAF
TRBJ1-1	TRBV30	ALGNAGPNTEAF
TRBJ2-7	TRBV10-3	AISDVRFLAYEQY
TRBJ1-5	TRBV12-3/TRBV12-4	ASSTGQGSWPQH
TRBJ1-6	TRBV7-9	ASSAVLGDSPLH
TRBJ2-7	TRBV20-1	SARGDGSYEQY
TRBJ1-2	TRBV5-1	ASSLRGENYGYT
TRBJ1-3	TRBV4-1	ASSGARTPWGNTIY
TRBJ1-6	TRBV10-2	ASSELSGLYNSPLH
TRBJ2-1	TRBV7-2	ASTPGGRLRNEQF
TRBJ2-2	TRBV20-1	SARDGGTGELF
TRBJ2-4	TRBV5-1	ASSLEASRGGDIQY
TRBJ2-3	TRBV14	ASSQVRGADTQY
TRBJ2-5	TRBV20-1	SANRGQGEFQETQY
TRBJ2-3	TRBV7-9	ASSLGLAGDTQY
TRBJ1-3	TRBV11-2	ASSLDDRWNTIY
TRBJ1-1	TRBV20-1	SPEGIEAF
TRBJ1-1	TRBV6-1	ASSESRVWAEAF
TRBJ2-5	TRBV6-1	ASSELGVKTQY
TRBJ1-1	TRBV20-1	SARDLREPNTEAF
TRBJ2-5	TRBV10-1	ASSEGAGKETQY
TRBJ2-1	TRBV7-8	ASSLDGGRSPGDEQF
TRBJ2-7	TRBV19	ASSQPTSGSLGGQY
TRBJ1-4	TRBV12-5	ASGLYQVPNEKLF
TRBJ2-1	TRBV11-2	ASSLTSGTSGALSYNEQF
TRBJ1-5	TRBV12-3/TRBV12-4	ASSLSGNQPQH
TRBJ1-2	TRBV7-2	ASSVSLSRDYGYT
TRBJ1-5	TRBV6-6	ASTGQGVQPQH
TRBJ2-5	TRBV6-1	ASTSPGGSGVTQY
TRBJ1-4	TRBV2	ASKDRSANEKLF
TRBJ1-1	TRBV7-9	ASSLVGGPNTEAF
TRBJ1-1	TRBV9	ASSVGSTSTEAF
TRBJ2-5	TRBV7-9	ASSPGDRAGETQY
TRBJ2-7	TRBV4-1	ASSQDYSERAYEQY
TRBJ1-1	TRBV12-3/TRBV12-4	ASRGTSGTEAF
TRBJ2-5	TRBV15	ATSRVSGLAQETQY
TRBJ2-1	TRBV6-5	ASSSAGQGEQF
TRBJ2-7	TRBV12-3/TRBV12-4	ASSIQGPTYEQY
TRBJ2-1	TRBV4-3	ASSQDWNSGDEQF
TRBJ2-3	TRBV7-9	ASSLEVRDTQY
TRBJ2-3	TRBV12-3/TRBV12-4	ASSPTNLRGRADTQY
TRBJ1-5	TRBV6-1	ASSSGTGYQPQH
TRBJ1-1	TRBV28	ASKSAAGAF
TRBJ1-2	TRBV20-1	SASKTDYGYT